The 19 T cell receptor beta chains listed next were all sequenced from one sample in a study of blood T cell repertoires in COVID-19. Sequenced by immunoSEQ multiplex PCR; TCRdb stores in-frame clones only, minus some. This repertoire shows 250,000 to 300,000 clones, roughly 86% found once; its top ten account for less than 4%. Sequenced material: peripheral blood. These receptors were obtained from a young man with active or convalescent COVID-19.

The chain has TRBV11-3 and TRBJ1-2; unclear D gene. This CDR3 is 14 amino acids long. Trimming took 6 bases from V and 4 from J, leaving 15 bases between them. Germline V gene lookup returns CDR1 SGHNT and CDR2 YENEEA. The CDR3 sequence: CASRPTGESYGYTF. The CDR3, as DNA: TGTGCCAGCAGACCTACGGGAGAATCCTATGGCTACACCTTC.

This clone appeared a single time. V is TRBV30 and J is TRBJ2-1; possible D gene TRBD2, 5 bases. The V gene's germline CDR1 is GTSNPN and CDR2 SVGIG (reference sequence). This CDR3 has 16 residues. V was trimmed by 4 bases and J by 5 bases, leaving 21 bases between them. The CDR3 here is CAWTDWLAQADNEQFF. The CDR3 DNA sequence: TGTGCCTGGACCGATTGGCTAGCTCAGGCCGACAATGAGCAGTTCTTC. The complete variable domain, with remaining parts taken from reference TRBV30 and TRBJ2-1, reads SQTIHQWPATLVQPVGSPLSLECTVEGTSNPNLYWYRQAAGRGLQLLFYSVGIGQISSEVPQNLSASRPQDRQFILSSKKLLLSDSGFYLCAWTDWLAQADNEQFFGPGTRLTVL.

The chain recombines TRBV5-5 with TRBJ2-7, with D perhaps matching TRBD1 (5 bases). Trimming took 2 bases from V and 0 from J, leaving 9 bases between them. Germline values: CDR1 SGHKS, CDR2 YYEKEE (reference sequence). The CDR3 spans 14 residues. The CDR3: CASSFRGFSYEQYF. The CDR3 DNA reads TGTGCCAGCAGCTTTAGGGGATTCTCCTACGAGCAGTACTTC.

This chain uses TRBV7-6 with TRBJ1-5; possible D gene TRBD1, 6 bases. V was trimmed by 1 base and J by 5 bases, leaving 6 bases between them. Germline CDR1 is SGHVS and CDR2 is FNYEAQ. The CDR3 is 13 residues long. The CDR3 DNA reads TGTGCCAGCAGCTTAGACAGGGATCAGCCCCAGCATTTT. Its protein product is CASSLDRDQPQHF.

The chain couples TRBV6-5 to TRBJ1-5; TRBD1 is a possible D gene (5 bases). Germline values: CDR1 MNHEY, CDR2 SVGAGI. The germline V and J ends were trimmed by 6 bases and 3 bases, with 12 bases remaining between them. The CDR3 contains 14 residues. The CDR3 DNA sequence: TGTGCCAGCAGCCCCTCGGGGGTCAATCAGCCCCAGCATTTT. It encodes CASSPSGVNQPQHF.

This clone was recorded once. The same CDR3 arises from other DNA sequences in this sample as well. This chain joins TRBV5-4 and TRBJ2-7; 7 bases agree with TRBD1. The CDR3 runs 15 residues. Germline CDR1 SGHNT, CDR2 YYREEE (reference sequence). V was pared by 0 bases and J by 3 bases, with 6 bases of the junction left unmatched. In nucleotides, the CDR3 is TGTGCCAGCAGCTTGGGACAGGGAGCCTACTACGAGCAGTACTTC. Encoded protein: CASSLGQGAYYEQYF.

The chain uses TRBV10-1 and TRBJ2-5; possibly TRBD1 for D (5 bases). CDR1 is WNHNN, CDR2 SYGVQD, per germline (reference sequence). Trimming took 4 bases from V and 2 from J, leaving 11 bases between them. The CDR3 covers 14 residues. CDR3 loop: CASSGSDRQETQYF. DNA of the CDR3: TGCGCCAGCAGTGGTTCCGACAGACAAGAGACCCAGTACTTC.

The DNA of the CDR3 is TGTGCCAGCAGCCCTCCAACTAGCGGGAGAGTTCACGAGCAGTACTTC. It specifies CASSPPTSGRVHEQYF. The chain uses TRBV14 and TRBJ2-7; 11 bases agree with TRBD2. The CDR3 totals 16 residues. Trimming took 4 bases from V and 5 from J; bases not matched to a gene: 10. Per the germline V gene, CDR1 is SGHDN and CDR2 is FVKESK.

The gene calls are TRBV25-1 and TRBJ2-7; TRBD1 aligns across 7 bases. The germline V gene encodes CDR1 MGHDK and CDR2 SYGVNS. V lost 10 bases to trimming and J lost 3 bases; unmatched junction nucleotides: 3. The CDR3 consists of 11 residues. The CDR3 coding sequence is TGTGCCACTCGGACAGGCTACGAGCAGTACTTC. Protein: CATRTGYEQYF.

The chain combines TRBV25-1 with TRBJ1-3; 7 bases map to TRBD1. CDR1 is MGHDK, CDR2 SYGVNS, per germline. V lost 4 bases, J lost 1 base, and 4 bases stayed unmatched. This CDR3 is built from 15 residues. DNA of the CDR3: TGTGCCAGCAGTGGAGACAGGGTGTCTGGAAACACCATATATTTT. Translated, it gives CASSGDRVSGNTIYF.

The V call is TRBV6-5, the J call TRBJ2-7; D perhaps matches TRBD2 (5 bases). In germline, CDR1 is MNHEY, CDR2 SVGAGI. The CDR3 is 12 amino acids. The V and J ends lost 2 bases and 7 bases respectively, with 9 bases between them. The CDR3 DNA sequence: TGTGCCAGCAGTTACCCCCGAGGGGAGCAGTACTTC. Translation: CASSYPRGEQYF.

The chain has TRBV11-2 and TRBJ2-7; TRBD1 aligns across 8 bases. The J segment lost 5 bases and the V segment lost 1 base, leaving 4 bases of the junction unmatched. Germline V gene lookup returns CDR1 SGHAT and CDR2 FQNNGV. CDR3 size: 14 residues. The CDR3 coding sequence is TGTGCCAGCAGCTTAGGGCAGGGGGCCCACGAGCAGTACTTC. It specifies CASSLGQGAHEQYF.

The chain uses TRBV18 and TRBJ2-3; D is unresolved. The length of the CDR3 is 12 residues. Per the germline V gene, CDR1 is KGHSH and CDR2 is LQKENI. V gave up 6 bases and J gave up 2 bases, with 6 bases separating them. The CDR3 region has the DNA TGTGCCAGCTCCCATCCCACAGATACGCAGTATTTT. Amino acid sequence: CASSHPTDTQYF.

This clone is a singleton in its sample. The CDR3 DNA reads as TGTGCCACCAGCACGGAGGGACAGGGTCAGCAGTACTTC. Its translation is CATSTEGQGQQYF. The genes are TRBV15 and TRBJ2-7, with 9 positions matching TRBD1. This CDR3 comprises 13 residues. Looked up from germline, CDR1 is LNHNV and CDR2 is YYDKDF (reference sequence). Trimming cost V 4 bases and J 8 bases; bases outside gene matches: 6. The full variable domain, rest sourced from reference TRBV15 and TRBJ2-7, is DAMVIQNPRYQVTQFGKPVTLSCSQTLNHNVMYWYQQKSSQAPKLLFHYYDKDFNNEADTPDNFQSRRPNTSFCFLDIRSPGLGDTAMYLCATSTEGQGQQYFGPGTRLTVT.

Only a few counts were recorded for this clone. The genes are TRBV19 and TRBJ2-7; 7 bases align to TRBD2. This CDR3 is 13 amino acids long. Per the germline V gene, CDR1 is LNHDA and CDR2 is SQIVND (reference sequence). The V segment lost 6 bases and the J segment 2 bases; nucleotides outside the gene matches: 4. The CDR3 sequence is CASRQSGAYEQYF. The CDR3 nucleotides read TGTGCCAGTAGGCAGAGCGGGGCCTACGAGCAGTACTTC.

The chain's CDR3 is CSVEGGDSYGEQYF. CDR3 nucleotide sequence: TGCAGCGTTGAAGGAGGGGACAGCTATGGCGAGCAGTACTTC. This sequence joins TRBV29-1 and TRBJ2-7; TRBD1 matches at 7 bases. The V and J ends lost 1 base and 6 bases, in that order; junction bases with no gene match: 9. Germline V CDR1 and CDR2: SQVTM, ANQGSEA. The CDR3 has 14 amino acids.

The chain employs TRBV19 and TRBJ2-3; D is undetermined. Trimming took 2 bases from V and 0 from J, leaving 9 bases between them. This CDR3 contains 15 residues. From germline, CDR1 is LNHDA and CDR2 SQIVND (reference sequence). CDR3 amino acids: CASSISKSSTDTQYF. CDR3 coding DNA: TGTGCCAGTAGTATAAGCAAATCTAGCACAGATACGCAGTATTTT.

The V call is TRBV3-1 (or the pseudogene TRBV3-2), the J call TRBJ2-5; TRBD2 agrees at 11 bases. The germline V gene has CDR1 LGHDT and CDR2 YNNKEL (reference sequence). V dropped 1 base and J dropped 5; count of bases not matched to a gene: 6. This CDR3 spans 16 amino acids. The CDR3 here is CASSQARGLAVETQYF. CDR3 DNA: TGTGCCAGCAGCCAAGCCCGGGGACTAGCGGTCGAGACCCAGTACTTC.

V usage is TRBV5-4 and J usage is TRBJ1-6; D gene uncertain. The length of the CDR3 is 14 residues. V was shortened by 4 bases and J by 6 bases, with 11 bases between the two germline ends. Germline CDR1 reads SGHNT; CDR2 reads YYREEE (reference sequence). The CDR3 protein is CASSPETTNSPLHF. The CDR3 coding sequence is TGTGCCAGCAGCCCCGAGACTACTAATTCACCCCTCCACTTT.